The 14 T cell receptor beta chains in this list originate from one sample, sequenced in a study of blood T cell repertoires in COVID-19. Some clones are missing from TCRdb's copy, which holds only in-frame ones; the method was immunoSEQ multiplex PCR. In the table there are roughly 230,000 clones, roughly four fifths of which are singletons. Sequenced input: peripheral blood. These receptors were taken from a woman aged 50 to 65 with acute or convalescent COVID-19.

This clone came up once. This chain connects TRBV7-6 to TRBJ1-4; TRBD1 might be the D (5 bases). Trimming stripped 1 base from V and 8 bases from J, with 17 bases between. The CDR3 is 16 amino acids. Germline values: CDR1 SGHVS, CDR2 FNYEAQ. This CDR3 reads CASSLVVREEGEKLFF. The CDR3 DNA reads as TGTGCCAGCAGCTTAGTTGTCAGGGAGGAAGGGGAAAAACTGTTTTTT.

The chain uses TRBV10-1 and TRBJ2-3; no firm D call. V was trimmed by 7 bases and J by 8 bases, leaving 7 bases between them. This CDR3 spans 10 amino acids. Looked up from germline, CDR1 is WNHNN and CDR2 is SYGVQD (reference sequence). The DNA of the CDR3 is TGCGCCAGCAAAATCGGTACGCAGTATTTT. This encodes CASKIGTQYF.

With respect to this clone: It may be a read error: a sequence one base away is much more abundant. Within the sample, other DNA sequences also encode this same CDR3. The V call is TRBV5-4, the J call TRBJ1-1, with a tentative D call TRBD1 (5 bases). Germline V gene lookup returns CDR1 SGHNT and CDR2 YYREEE (reference sequence). The germline V and J ends were trimmed by 1 base and 1 base, with 5 bases remaining between them. This CDR3 has 13 amino acids. The CDR3 bases are TGTGCCAGCAGCTTGCAGGGGAACACTGAAGCTTTCTTT. It encodes CASSLQGNTEAFF.

V and J are TRBV19 and TRBJ1-2; D remains ambiguous. This CDR3 comprises 14 residues. Germline V gene sequence: CDR1 LNHDA, CDR2 SQIVND (reference sequence). The germline V and J ends were trimmed by 8 bases and 2 bases, with 15 bases remaining between them. DNA for the CDR3: TGTGCCAGTGTACGCAGTCACGAAAACTATGGCTACACCTTC. Its protein is CASVRSHENYGYTF.

The CDR3 loop is CASSSRQAYGYTF. CDR3 nucleotide sequence: TGTGCCAGCAGCTCCCGACAGGCTTATGGCTACACCTTC. The chain employs TRBV7-2 and TRBJ1-2, with a weak D call TRBD1 (6 bases). Trimming took 4 bases from V and 5 from J, leaving 11 bases between them. The germline CDR1 and CDR2 sequences are SGHTA and FQGNSA. The CDR3 loop spans 13 amino acids.

This clone occurred once. The CDR3 DNA follows: TGTGCCAGCAGCCAAGATTTGACAGGCGGAGGCTACACCTTC. This codes for CASSQDLTGGGYTF. The chain uses TRBV4-2 and TRBJ1-2, with a weak D call TRBD1 (6 bases). This CDR3 contains 14 residues. Germline V lookup: CDR1 LGHNA, CDR2 YNFKEQ. Trimming took 0 bases from V and 8 from J, leaving 13 bases between them.

This clone is medium-sized by share. The genes are TRBV28 and TRBJ1-5; a possible D gene is TRBD1 (5 bases). Germline CDR1 reads MDHEN; CDR2 reads SYDVKM. Deletions cut 6 bases from V and 5 bases from J, with 17 bases between. This CDR3 contains 15 residues. This CDR3 is CASRTMGGSYQPQHF. CDR3 nucleotide sequence: TGTGCCAGCAGAACGATGGGGGGGAGCTATCAGCCCCAGCATTTT.

A few counts support this clone. The genes are TRBV19 and TRBJ2-4, with D perhaps matching TRBD2 (5 bases). CDR1 and CDR2 (germline): LNHDA, SQIVND (reference sequence). V lost 5 bases and J 0 bases, leaving 5 bases between the germline ends. This CDR3 contains 13 residues. This CDR3 reads CASSRGAKNIQYF. The DNA for the CDR3 is TGTGCCAGTAGTCGGGGAGCCAAAAACATTCAGTACTTC.

This chain links TRBV7-9 with TRBJ2-4; a possible D gene is TRBD1 (5 bases). Germline CDR1 reads SEHNR; CDR2 reads FQNEAQ (reference sequence). The CDR3 sequence is 14 residues long. Trimming left V 5 bases short and J 8 bases short, with 16 bases between. CDR3 sequence reads: CASSDQQGIDIQYF. CDR3 coding DNA: TGTGCCAGCAGCGACCAGCAGGGAATTGACATTCAGTACTTC.

The V call is TRBV2, the J call TRBJ2-1; the match to TRBD1 covers 9 bases. The CDR3 sequence is 15 residues long. Germline loops: CDR1 SNHLY, CDR2 FYNNEI. J gave up 1 base and V 7 bases, and 5 bases lay outside the gene matches. The chain's CDR3 is CASNPGTGSYNEQFF. Here the CDR3 DNA reads TGTGCCAGCAACCCCGGGACAGGGTCCTACAATGAGCAGTTCTTC.

This rearrangement joins TRBV7-9 to TRBJ1-5; TRBD1 matches 8 bases. V dropped 0 bases and J dropped 5; count of bases not matched to a gene: 6. This CDR3 has 16 amino acids. Germline V gives CDR1 SEHNR, CDR2 FQNEAQ (reference sequence). CDR3 protein: CASSLAYGTGHQPQHF. The DNA for the CDR3 is TGTGCCAGCAGCTTAGCATATGGGACAGGCCATCAGCCCCAGCATTTT.

This clone was seen only a few times. J is TRBJ2-1 and V is TRBV2, with D perhaps matching TRBD1 (5 bases). V was pared by 9 bases and J by 7 bases, with 19 bases between. This CDR3 is built from 14 residues. Per the germline V gene, CDR1 is SNHLY and CDR2 is FYNNEI. The CDR3 DNA sequence: TGTGCCAGTTCGCCAGGGTCTTTCTCTAATGAGCAGTTCTTC. Its translation: CASSPGSFSNEQFF. The variable domain in full, with the rest retrieved from reference TRBV2 and TRBJ2-1, is EPEVTQTPSHQVTQMGQEVILRCVPISNHLYFYWYRQILGQKVEFLVSFYNNEISEKSEIFDDQFSVERPDGSNFTLKIRSTKLEDSAMYFCASSPGSFSNEQFFGPGTRLTVL.

This chain links TRBV28 with TRBJ2-3; 9 bases line up with TRBD2. This CDR3 region has 16 residues. Germline V gene sequence: CDR1 MDHEN, CDR2 SYDVKM. Trimming cost V 5 bases and J 4 bases; bases outside gene matches: 10. Here the CDR3 DNA reads TGTGCCAGCAGTCCCTTCCTAGCGGGGTTCGCAGATACGCAGTATTTT. Encoded protein: CASSPFLAGFADTQYF.

This chain uses TRBV18 with TRBJ2-1; 10 positions match TRBD1. CDR1 is KGHSH, CDR2 LQKENI, per germline. Trimming at V came to 5 bases and at J to 6 bases, leaving 4 bases not matched to a gene. The CDR3 sequence is 14 residues long. The CDR3 DNA reads TGTGCCAGCTCAGCGCGGACAGGGGGCAATGAGCAGTTCTTC. Its translation is CASSARTGGNEQFF.